This entry is about one TCR beta chain. No antigen is known for it. The data originate from a study of cytomegalovirus exposure and HLA in healthy donors. Across the study: A previous analysis identified approximately 110 million unique TCR beta sequences derived from roughly 180 million T cells. Study results and caveats: A later analysis showed TCR association rates differing by HLA locus, peaking at DRB1 and lowest at HLA-C.

PCR amplification relied on 60 Vbeta primers (plus 13 Jbeta primers). Only in-frame clones appear in the TCRdb table, and some are missing; sequencing was by immunoSEQ multiplex PCR. The sample holds 95,000 to 100,000 clones, approximately 71% seen once. Germline V gene lookup returns CDR1 SGHDT and CDR2 YYEEEE. V was pared by 4 bases and J by 5 bases, with 6 bases of the junction left unmatched. This CDR3 is 13 amino acids long. The receptor comes from a female donor in good health and CMV-seronegative. The gene calls are TRBV5-6 and TRBJ2-7, with TRBD1 matching over 7 bases. The sample comprised PBMCs. CDR3 in DNA: TGTGCCAGCAGCAGGATACAGGGGAACGAGCAGTACTTC. Residues: CASSRIQGNEQYF.